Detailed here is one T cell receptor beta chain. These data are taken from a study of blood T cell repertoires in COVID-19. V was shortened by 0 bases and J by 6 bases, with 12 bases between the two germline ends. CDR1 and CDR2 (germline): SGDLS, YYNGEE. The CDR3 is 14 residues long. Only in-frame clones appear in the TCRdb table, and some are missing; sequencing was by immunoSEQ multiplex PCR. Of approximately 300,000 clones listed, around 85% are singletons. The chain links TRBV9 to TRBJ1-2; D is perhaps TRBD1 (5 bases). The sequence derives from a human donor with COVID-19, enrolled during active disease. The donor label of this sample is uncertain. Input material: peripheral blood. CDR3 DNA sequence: TGTGCCAGCAGCGTAGAAGGGGCGTGGAATGGCTACACCTTC. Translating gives CASSVEGAWNGYTF.